The next 20 T cell receptor beta chains were all read from a single sample in a study of response to subunit inactivated influenza vaccine. TCRdb reanalysed the RT-PCR reads using MiXCR and keeps one entry per CDR3 protein. In the table there are 530,000 or so distinct CDR3 sequences, around 25% of which are singletons. The sample was CD4+ T cells sorted from PBMCs, taken approximately 5 days after vaccination. Source of these receptors: a man aged 45-60 years who received an inactivated influenza vaccine.

This CDR3 is CASSLATDRVDGYTF. Written as DNA, the CDR3 is TGCGCCAGCAGCTTGGCCACCGACAGGGTGGATGGCTACACCTTC. The chain couples TRBV5-1 to TRBJ1-2; 7 positions match TRBD1. The CDR3 spans 15 residues. Trimming cost V 0 bases and J 6 bases; bases outside gene matches: 8. Germline V gene data show CDR1 as SGHRS and CDR2 as YFSETQ.

The CDR3 reads CASSRFEGRTEAFF. Written as DNA, the CDR3 is TGCGCCAGCAGCCGATTCGAGGGACGCACTGAAGCTTTCTTT. The chain combines TRBV5-1 with TRBJ1-1, with D possibly TRBD1 on 5 matching bases. Germline values: CDR1 SGHRS, CDR2 YFSETQ. The V and J ends lost 4 bases and 4 bases respectively, with 14 bases between them. The CDR3 extends over 14 amino acids.

In this sample, this clonotype turned up many times. V and J are TRBV5-1 and TRBJ1-5; TRBD1 agrees at 9 bases. There are 14 residues in the CDR3. V lost 4 bases, J lost 4 bases, and 3 bases stayed unmatched. Germline CDR1 and CDR2: SGHRS and YFSETQ. The CDR3 nucleotides read TGCGCCAGCAGCAATGGACAGGGGAATCAGCCCCAGCATTTT. It encodes CASSNGQGNQPQHF.

In this sample, this clonotype turned up a few times. The chain couples TRBV7-3 to TRBJ2-3; TRBD2 aligns across 11 bases. The CDR3 runs to 19 residues. Trimming cost V 0 bases and J 4 bases; bases outside gene matches: 12. Germline CDR1 and CDR2: SGHTA and FQGTGA. CDR3 sequence: CASSLTRLEVAGGSDTQYF. The CDR3 DNA reads TGTGCCAGCAGCTTAACCCGGCTGGAAGTAGCGGGAGGGTCAGATACGCAGTATTTT.

This clonotype was counted at least ten times. The chain recombines TRBV7-8 with TRBJ2-5; 10 positions agree with TRBD2. The length of the CDR3 is 16 residues. Unmatched junction bases numbered 9, after V lost 3 bases and J lost 5 bases. Per germline, CDR1 SGHVS and CDR2 FQNEAQ. The CDR3 loop is CASSFTTSGNVETQYF. The CDR3 region has the DNA TGTGCCAGCAGCTTCACAACTAGCGGGAACGTCGAGACCCAGTACTTC.

This clonotype turned up a few times. The chain is built from TRBV10-1 and TRBJ2-2; 8 positions agree with TRBD1. V shed 6 bases and J 7 bases; nucleotides not matched to a gene: 7. The CDR3 runs to 14 residues. The germline V gene has CDR1 WNHNN and CDR2 SYGVQD (reference sequence). The CDR3: CASSRTGTDGELFF. CDR3 sequence (DNA): TGCGCCAGCAGCCGGACAGGGACGGACGGGGAGCTGTTTTTT.

The gene calls are TRBV29-1 and TRBJ2-1, with D tentatively TRBD1 (5 bases). The germline V gene encodes CDR1 SQVTM and CDR2 ANQGSEA. The CDR3 is 13 residues long. V lost 6 bases and J 4 bases, leaving 13 bases between the germline ends. CDR3 nucleotides: TGCAGCGTGGGCCAGGGCCAATACAATGAGCAGTTCTTC. Its protein product is CSVGQGQYNEQFF.

V usage is TRBV20-1 and J usage is TRBJ2-7; 8 nucleotides line up with TRBD2. There are 13 residues in the CDR3. V was pared by 1 base and J by 5 bases, with 4 bases of the junction left unmatched. Germline CDR1 reads DFQATT; CDR2 reads SNEGSKA (reference sequence). In DNA, the CDR3 is TGCAGTGCTAGAGTGACTAGCGTGGACGAGCAGTACTTC. It yields the protein CSARVTSVDEQYF.

This clonotype was seen a few times. The V call is TRBV6-2 or TRBV6-3, the J call TRBJ2-3; D is ambiguous. The germline CDR1 and CDR2 sequences are MNHEY and SVGEGT. The CDR3 has 13 amino acids. Trimming removed 10 bases from V and 7 bases from J, with 18 bases in between. The CDR3 DNA is TGTGCCACCGCGATAGATCTTCGATATACGCAGTATTTT. This gives the protein CATAIDLRYTQYF.

This chain's CDR3 is CATSDGASGVQYF. The DNA for the CDR3 is TGTGCCACCAGTGATGGGGCCTCCGGGGTCCAGTACTTC. J is TRBJ2-5 and V is TRBV24-1; either TRBD1 or TRBD2 may supply D (5 bases each). This CDR3 region has 13 residues. Germline lookup yields CDR1 KGHDR and CDR2 SFDVKD. V was shortened by 3 bases and J by 10 bases, with 14 bases between the two germline ends.

There are a few counts of this clonotype. The rearrangement joins TRBV6-6 to TRBJ2-3; D gene unclear. Trimming removed 2 bases at V and 6 bases at J, with 6 bases between. Germline CDR1 is MNHNY and CDR2 is SVGAGI (reference sequence). The CDR3 is made up of 12 amino acids. The CDR3 nucleotides read TGTGCCAGCAGTTACCCTAGGGATACGCAGTATTTT. Translation gives CASSYPRDTQYF.

The gene calls are TRBV5-1 and TRBJ1-2; D might be TRBD1 (5 bases). CDR1 and CDR2 from the germline V gene are SGHRS and YFSETQ. The CDR3 totals 15 residues. Deletions cut 1 base from V and 5 bases from J, with 15 bases between. This CDR3 reads CASSLTGTADYGYTF. CDR3 DNA: TGCGCCAGCAGCTTGACCGGGACGGCCGATTATGGCTACACCTTC.

The chain recombines TRBV10-3 with TRBJ2-1; 9 nucleotides line up with TRBD1. The V gene's germline CDR1 is ENHRY and CDR2 SYGVKD. This CDR3 is built from 15 residues. V lost 6 bases, J lost 6 bases, and 9 bases stayed unmatched. CDR3 bases: TGTGCCATCAGGGGGGAGGGGACAGGGTCCAATGAGCAGTTCTTC. Residues: CAIRGEGTGSNEQFF.

This clonotype was counted only a few times. This chain uses TRBV4-1 with TRBJ1-1; maybe TRBD1 (5 bases). Germline CDR1 is MGHRA and CDR2 is YSYEKL. The CDR3 covers 20 residues. V was trimmed by 0 bases and J by 1 base, leaving 24 bases between them. CDR3 region: CASSQDRRRLPGPRNTEAFF. The DNA for the CDR3 is TGCGCCAGCAGCCAAGATAGGAGGAGACTACCGGGACCCCGGAACACTGAAGCTTTCTTT.

The chain uses TRBV20-1 and TRBJ1-6; 7 bases map to TRBD1. V gave up 8 bases and J gave up 7 bases; unmatched junction bases: 5. Germline assignment: CDR1 DFQATT and CDR2 SNEGSKA (reference sequence). This CDR3 contains 12 residues. CDR3 residues: CSPRQGNSPLHF. DNA of the CDR3: TGCAGTCCCCGACAGGGAAATTCACCCCTCCACTTT.

This chain connects TRBV7-9 to TRBJ2-4; possibly TRBD1 for D (5 bases). Germline V gives CDR1 SEHNR, CDR2 FQNEAQ (reference sequence). The CDR3 contains 17 residues. Trimming cost V 0 bases and J 3 bases, with 15 bases left between them. As DNA, the CDR3 is TGTGCCAGCAGCTTAGCCGGCAGGGATGGAGTCAAAAACATTCAGTACTTC. Protein product: CASSLAGRDGVKNIQYF.

This clonotype was seen only a few times. The V and J genes are TRBV5-1 and TRBJ2-5; 7 bases map to TRBD2. The V gene's germline CDR1 is SGHRS and CDR2 YFSETQ. This CDR3 has 17 amino acids. Trimming cost V 3 bases and J 2 bases; bases outside gene matches: 13. CDR3 bases: TGCGCCAGCAGCTGGGGCAAGACTAGCAGCCCACAAGAGACCCAGTACTTC. It is translated as CASSWGKTSSPQETQYF.

This clonotype was counted between two and nine times. CDR3 in DNA: TGTGCCAGCTCACCCCGGACTAGCTCCGTCTCCTACAATGAGCAGTTCTTC. It encodes CASSPRTSSVSYNEQFF. The rearrangement uses TRBV18 and TRBJ2-1; 8 bases map to TRBD2. The junction had 7 bases not matched to a gene; V was cut back by 3 bases and J by 0 bases. Germline V gene sequence: CDR1 KGHSH, CDR2 LQKENI. This CDR3 comprises 17 residues. Full variable domain (missing parts from reference TRBV18 and TRBJ2-1): NAGVMQNPRHLVRRRGQEARLRCSPMKGHSHVYWYRQLPEEGLKFMVYLQKENIIDESGMPKERFSAEFPKEGPSILRIQQVVRGDSAAYFCASSPRTSSVSYNEQFFGPGTRLTVL.

The chain recombines TRBV29-1 with TRBJ1-1; TRBD1 matches 7 bases. Germline CDR1 SQVTM, CDR2 ANQGSEA. This CDR3 comprises 13 residues. Unmatched junction bases numbered 4, after V lost 4 bases and J lost 2 bases. DNA of the CDR3: TGCAGCGTTGTCCAGGGGGGAAACACTGAAGCTTTCTTT. This encodes CSVVQGGNTEAFF. Combining the CDR3 with reference TRBV29-1 and TRBJ1-1 gives the whole variable domain SAVISQKPSRDICQRGTSLTIQCQVDSQVTMMFWYRQQPGQSLTLIATANQGSEATYESGFVIDKFPISRPNLTFSTLTVSNMSPEDSSIYLCSVVQGGNTEAFFGQGTRLTVV.

The chain is built from TRBV11-2 and TRBJ2-3; D gene unclear. CDR1 is SGHAT and CDR2 is FQNNGV in the germline V gene. V lost 1 base to trimming and J lost 3 bases, with 11 bases between them. The CDR3 runs to 15 residues. The CDR3 region has the DNA TGTGCCAGCAGCTTAGCGTTAGTTCCAACAGATACGCAGTATTTT. It translates to CASSLALVPTDTQYF.